These T cell receptor beta chains were read from a single sample in a study of cytomegalovirus exposure and HLA in healthy donors. Data came from immunoSEQ multiplex PCR; TCRdb stores just in-frame clones and leaves some out. The table lists around 200,000 clones, 70% to 80% of them singletons. The sample comprised PBMCs. The receptors stem from a male donor in good health and CMV-seronegative. Both conserved end residues are part of each CDR3. Clone size is given for some rows only: seen once, a few or many times, or a class if the clone is expanded.

clone_size v_call cdr3_aa
few TRBV4-1 CASSQERSGGADTQYF
- TRBV9 CASSVGTGVNQPQHF
once TRBV15 CATSPRGRATTPRYGYTF
- TRBV10-2 CASRDGTGRHYEQYF
few TRBV28 CASSMPREGSYGYTF
- TRBV30 CAWSRTSWYQETQYF
- TRBV7-9 CSSSFTPYEQYF
- TRBV30 CAWKTTGTGGPEAFF
- TRBV6-5 CASSPGRIRYNEQFF
- TRBV6-5 CASRPYTRPEAFF
- TRBV30 CAWSYTGNTIYF
- TRBV19 CASSIDNRPAGYTF
- TRBV28 CASSSRQGVNTEAFF
- TRBV27 CASSLSTGTLYEQYF
- TRBV5-4 CASSLGAGIEAFF
- TRBV19 CASRNPGERYNSPLHF
- TRBV27 CASSSYSGLADTQYF
- TRBV10-3 CAISRQGAVNNEQFF
once TRBV4-1 CASTRGDTEAFF
once TRBV18 CASSQGQGRSTNEKLFF
- TRBV19 CASAASGDRELFF
once TRBV7-9 CASSLAGTGHQPQHF
- TRBV10-3 CAISDRGDEQYF
- TRBV19 CASSIMTGLVSTEAFF
- TRBV6-4 CASSGSAGGTDTQYF
once TRBV9 CASSPRDPGRGEKLFF
few TRBV18 CASSLSGPNTEAFF
few TRBV6-5 CASSYSGAAYGYTF
- TRBV15 CATSRGLPQSSYNEQFF
- TRBV6-6 CASSNAGQANEKLFF
- TRBV7-3 CASSLVYGEDSVGYTF
- TRBV7-9 CASSLVIGITGELFF
- TRBV30 CAWSGGGLVHYGYTF
- TRBV6-5 CASSYPGLAGLEQYF
- TRBV27 CASSPFRGRDQPQHF
- TRBV27 CASSLFAGGKDEQFF
- TRBV29-1 CSVSGQGENTIYF
few TRBV6-5 CASSYLADSYNEQFF
once TRBV30 CAWTEGLSYNEQFF
many TRBV19 CASGGSGNEQFF
- TRBV30 CASFPLQGATNYGYTF
- TRBV27 CASSLDRGRTEAFF
- TRBV7-8 CASGTGSNQPQHF